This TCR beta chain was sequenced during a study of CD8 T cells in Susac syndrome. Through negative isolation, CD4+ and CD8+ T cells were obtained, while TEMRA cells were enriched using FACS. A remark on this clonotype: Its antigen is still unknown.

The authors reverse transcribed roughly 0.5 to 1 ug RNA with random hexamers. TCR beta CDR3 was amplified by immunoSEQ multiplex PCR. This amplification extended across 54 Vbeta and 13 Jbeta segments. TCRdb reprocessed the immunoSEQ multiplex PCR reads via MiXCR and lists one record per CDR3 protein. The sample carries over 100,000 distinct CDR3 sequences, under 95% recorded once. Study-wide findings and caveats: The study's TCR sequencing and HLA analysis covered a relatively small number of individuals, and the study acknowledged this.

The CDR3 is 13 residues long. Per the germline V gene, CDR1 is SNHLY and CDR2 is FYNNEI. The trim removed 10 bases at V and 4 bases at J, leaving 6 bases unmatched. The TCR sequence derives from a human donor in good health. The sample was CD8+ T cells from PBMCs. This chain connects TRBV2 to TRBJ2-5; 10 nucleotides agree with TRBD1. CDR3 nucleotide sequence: TGTGCCACCAAGACAGGGGGCTTAGAGACCCAGTACTTC. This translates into CATKTGGLETQYF.